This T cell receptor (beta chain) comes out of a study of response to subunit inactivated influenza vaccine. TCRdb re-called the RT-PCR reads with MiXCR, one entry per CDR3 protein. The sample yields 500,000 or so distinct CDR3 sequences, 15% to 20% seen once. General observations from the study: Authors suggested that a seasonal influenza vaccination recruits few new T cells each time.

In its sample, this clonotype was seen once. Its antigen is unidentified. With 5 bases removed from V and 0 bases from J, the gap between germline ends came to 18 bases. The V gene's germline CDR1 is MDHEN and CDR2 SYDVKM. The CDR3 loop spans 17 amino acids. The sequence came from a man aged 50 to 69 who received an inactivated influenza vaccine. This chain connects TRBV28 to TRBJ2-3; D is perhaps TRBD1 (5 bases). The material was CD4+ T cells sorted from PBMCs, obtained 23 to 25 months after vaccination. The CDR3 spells CASSPWGRLKSTDTQYF. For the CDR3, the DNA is TGTGCCAGCAGTCCCTGGGGCAGGCTCAAGAGCACAGATACGCAGTATTTT.